This TCR beta chain was identified in a study of breast tumors, draining lymph nodes, adjacent tissues. Germline CDR1 and CDR2: SGHVS and FNYEAQ. The length of the CDR3 is 15 residues. On this clonotype: Antigen unknown. Relative to the germline gene, one junction end is altered; a read error may explain this.

TCRdb re-called the multiplex PCR reads with MiXCR, one entry per CDR3 protein. The repertoire holds about 200,000 distinct CDR3 sequences, with 30% to 35% as singletons. Axillary draining lymph nodes of breast cancer patients supplied the node samples. Findings and caveats of the study: Data fit most tumor T cells coming from lymph node, expanding in tumor. That most tumor T cells come from lymph nodes remained unproven. Tumor and nontumor repertoires were significantly more similar in luminal-like than in basal-like breast cancer.

The origin of this receptor is a female donor with breast cancer. Some clones in this sample may be carry-over from other donors' samples. V and J are TRBV7-6 and TRBJ2-1, with 8 bases matching TRBD2. The sequencing input was axillary lymph node tissue. The CDR3 here is CASSDPGGNYYEQLF. CDR3 DNA sequence: TGTGCCAGCAGCGACCCGGGAGGGAATTACTACGAGCAGCTCTTC. The whole variable domain, filled in from reference TRBV7-6 and TRBJ2-1, reads GAGVSQSPRYKVTKRGQDVALRCDPISGHVSLYWYRQALGQGPEFLTYFNYEAQQDKSGLPNDRFSAERPEGSISTLTIQRTEQRDSAMYRCASSDPGGNYYEQLFGPGTRLTVL.